By proportion, the clone carrying this T cell receptor beta chain is medium-sized. Its antigen is still unknown. V was pared by 5 bases and J by 4 bases, with 17 bases between. The CDR3 loop spans 15 amino acids. In germline, CDR1 is SEHNR, CDR2 FQNEAQ (reference sequence). Every patient was untreated before thyroid surgery. In the original processing: It was from CDR3 differences across clinicopathological groups that a distant-metastasis classifier for papillary thyroid cancer was built. Via MiXCR, TCRdb re-called the PCR reads. The V and J calls, along with clone size, are taken from TCRdb and not from the paper's own processing. Of around 6,300 clones in the sample, roughly 30% were seen once. The data were obtained in a study of metastatic and nonmetastatic thyroid tumors. Study-level information: Thyroid patients, malignant and benign, had repertoires compared across blood and tumor or nodule tissue. Study findings and constraints: Significantly higher TCR beta diversity was reportedly seen in malignant thyroid tumors than benign nodules, in blood and tumor.

The V gene is TRBV7-9, the J gene TRBJ1-2; weak D call: TRBD1 (5 bases). The sequencing sample was made of tumor tissue. The clonotype originates from a female donor with papillary thyroid cancer or a benign thyroid nodule (not recorded which). Some clones in this sample may be carry-over from other donors' samples. In nucleotides, the CDR3 is TGTGCCAGCAGCCTGGGGGAGGGTGGGCCCTATGGCTACACCTTC. This translates into CASSLGEGGPYGYTF.